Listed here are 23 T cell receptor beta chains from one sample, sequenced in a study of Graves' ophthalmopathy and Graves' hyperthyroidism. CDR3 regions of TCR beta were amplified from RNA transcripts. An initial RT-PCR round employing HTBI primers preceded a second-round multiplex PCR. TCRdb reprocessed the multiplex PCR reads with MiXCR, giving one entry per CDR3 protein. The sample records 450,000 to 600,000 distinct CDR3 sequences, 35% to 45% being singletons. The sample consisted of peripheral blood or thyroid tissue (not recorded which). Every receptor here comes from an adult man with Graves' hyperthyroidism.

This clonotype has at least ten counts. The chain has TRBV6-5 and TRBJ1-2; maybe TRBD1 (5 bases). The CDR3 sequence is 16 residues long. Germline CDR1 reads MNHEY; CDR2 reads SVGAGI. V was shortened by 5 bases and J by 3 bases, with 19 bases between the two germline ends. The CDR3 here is CASSALLRDGDYGYTF. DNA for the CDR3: TGTGCCAGCAGTGCGCTACTCAGGGACGGGGACTATGGCTACACCTTC.

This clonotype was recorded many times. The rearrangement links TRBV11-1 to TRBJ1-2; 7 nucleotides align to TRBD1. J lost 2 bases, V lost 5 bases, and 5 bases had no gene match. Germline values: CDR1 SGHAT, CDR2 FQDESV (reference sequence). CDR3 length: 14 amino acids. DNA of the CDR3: TGTGCCAGCAGCCCCGGACAGGTGAACTATGGCTACACCTTC. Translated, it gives CASSPGQVNYGYTF.

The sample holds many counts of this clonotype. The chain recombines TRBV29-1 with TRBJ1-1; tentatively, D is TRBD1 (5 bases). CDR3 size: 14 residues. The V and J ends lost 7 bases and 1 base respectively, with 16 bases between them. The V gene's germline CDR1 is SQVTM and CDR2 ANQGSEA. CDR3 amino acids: CSASGGGGNTEAFF. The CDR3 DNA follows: TGCAGCGCCTCCGGGGGGGGTGGGAACACTGAAGCTTTCTTT.

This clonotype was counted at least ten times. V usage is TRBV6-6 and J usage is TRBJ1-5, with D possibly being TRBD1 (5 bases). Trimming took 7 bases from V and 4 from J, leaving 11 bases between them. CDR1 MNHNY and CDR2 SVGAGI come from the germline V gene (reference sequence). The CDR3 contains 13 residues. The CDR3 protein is CASNPYRNQPQHF. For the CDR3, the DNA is TGTGCCAGCAATCCTTACAGGAATCAGCCCCAGCATTTT.

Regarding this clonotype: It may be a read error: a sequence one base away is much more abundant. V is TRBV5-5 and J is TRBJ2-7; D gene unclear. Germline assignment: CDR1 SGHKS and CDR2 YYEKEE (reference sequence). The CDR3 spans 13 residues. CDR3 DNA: TGTGTCAGCAGCTTGGTGGGTACAAACGAGCAGTACTTC. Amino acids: CVSSLVGTNEQYF.

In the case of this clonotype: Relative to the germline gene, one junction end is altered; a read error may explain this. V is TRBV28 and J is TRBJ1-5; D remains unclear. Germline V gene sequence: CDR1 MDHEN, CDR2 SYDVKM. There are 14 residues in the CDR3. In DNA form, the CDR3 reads TGTGCCAGCAGTTCCGTTTTGCCCAATCGGCCCCAGCATTTT. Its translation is CASSSVLPNRPQHF.

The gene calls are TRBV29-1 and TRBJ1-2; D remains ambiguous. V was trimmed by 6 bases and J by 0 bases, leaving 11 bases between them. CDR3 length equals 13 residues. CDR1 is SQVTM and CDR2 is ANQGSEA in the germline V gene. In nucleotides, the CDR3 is TGCAGCGTAGGAAACGGGACTAACTATGGCTACACCTTC. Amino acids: CSVGNGTNYGYTF.

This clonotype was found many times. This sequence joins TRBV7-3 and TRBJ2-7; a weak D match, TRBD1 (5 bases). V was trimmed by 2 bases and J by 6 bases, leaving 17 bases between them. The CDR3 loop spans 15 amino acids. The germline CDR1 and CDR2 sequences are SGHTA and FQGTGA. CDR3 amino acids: CASSLYPGRPVEQYF. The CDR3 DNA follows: TGTGCCAGCAGCTTATATCCAGGGCGGCCGGTCGAGCAGTACTTC.

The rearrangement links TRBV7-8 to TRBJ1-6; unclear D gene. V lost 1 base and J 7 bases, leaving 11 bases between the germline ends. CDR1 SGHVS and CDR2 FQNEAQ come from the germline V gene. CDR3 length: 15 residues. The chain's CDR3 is CASSLGMGNNSPLHF. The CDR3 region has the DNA TGTGCCAGCAGCTTAGGGATGGGGAACAATTCACCCCTCCACTTT.

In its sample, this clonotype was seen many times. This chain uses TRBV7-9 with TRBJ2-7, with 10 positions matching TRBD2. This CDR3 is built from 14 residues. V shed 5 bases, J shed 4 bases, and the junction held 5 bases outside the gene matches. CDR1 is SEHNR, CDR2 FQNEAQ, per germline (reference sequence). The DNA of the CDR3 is TGTGCCAGCAGCGCAACTAGCGGGAATTACGAGCAGTACTTC. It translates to CASSATSGNYEQYF.

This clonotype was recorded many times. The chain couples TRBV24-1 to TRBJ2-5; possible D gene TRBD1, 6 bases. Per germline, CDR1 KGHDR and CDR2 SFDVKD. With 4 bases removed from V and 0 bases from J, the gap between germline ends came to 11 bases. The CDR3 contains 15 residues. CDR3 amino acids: CATSEPRDNQETQYF. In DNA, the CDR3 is TGTGCCACCAGTGAACCCCGGGACAACCAAGAGACCCAGTACTTC.

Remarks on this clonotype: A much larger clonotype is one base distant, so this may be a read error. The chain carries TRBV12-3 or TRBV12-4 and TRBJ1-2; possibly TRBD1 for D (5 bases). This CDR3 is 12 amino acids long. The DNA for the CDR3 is TGTGCCAGCACCCGGGCCCGCCGGGGCTGCACCTTC. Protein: CASTRARRGCTF.

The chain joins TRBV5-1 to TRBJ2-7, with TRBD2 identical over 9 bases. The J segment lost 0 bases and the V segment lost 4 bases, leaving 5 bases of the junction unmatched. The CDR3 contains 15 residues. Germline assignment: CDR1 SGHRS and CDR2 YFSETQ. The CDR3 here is CASSPGAGGSYEQYF. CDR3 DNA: TGCGCCAGCAGCCCCGGAGCGGGGGGCTCCTACGAGCAGTACTTC.

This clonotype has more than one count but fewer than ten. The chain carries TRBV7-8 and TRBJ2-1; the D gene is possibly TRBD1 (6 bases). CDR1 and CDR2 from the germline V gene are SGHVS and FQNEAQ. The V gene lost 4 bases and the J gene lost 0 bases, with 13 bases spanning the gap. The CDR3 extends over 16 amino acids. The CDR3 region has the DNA TGTGCCAGCAGCTCCGACAGGATGAGCTCCTACAATGAGCAGTTCTTC. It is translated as CASSSDRMSSYNEQFF. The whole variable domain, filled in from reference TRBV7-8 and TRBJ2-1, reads GAGVSQSPRYKVAKRGQDVALRCDPISGHVSLFWYQQALGQGPEFLTYFQNEAQLDKSGLPSDRFFAERPEGSVSTLKIQRTQQEDSAVYLCASSSDRMSSYNEQFFGPGTRLTVL.

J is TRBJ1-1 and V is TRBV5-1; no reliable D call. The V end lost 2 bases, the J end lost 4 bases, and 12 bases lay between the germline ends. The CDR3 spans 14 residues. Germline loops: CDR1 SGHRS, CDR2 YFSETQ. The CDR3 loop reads CASSFLGAVTEAFF. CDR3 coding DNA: TGCGCCAGCAGCTTCCTGGGTGCTGTCACTGAAGCTTTCTTT.

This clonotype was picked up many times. The CDR3 DNA reads TGTGCCAGCAGACGTCAGGGAATGGAGGGCTACACCTTC. It codes for CASRRQGMEGYTF. The rearrangement joins TRBV5-5 to TRBJ1-2, with TRBD1 as a possible D gene (5 bases). Germline V CDR1 and CDR2: SGHKS, YYEKEE (reference sequence). The CDR3 is 13 residues long. V was pared by 5 bases and J by 8 bases, with 16 bases between.

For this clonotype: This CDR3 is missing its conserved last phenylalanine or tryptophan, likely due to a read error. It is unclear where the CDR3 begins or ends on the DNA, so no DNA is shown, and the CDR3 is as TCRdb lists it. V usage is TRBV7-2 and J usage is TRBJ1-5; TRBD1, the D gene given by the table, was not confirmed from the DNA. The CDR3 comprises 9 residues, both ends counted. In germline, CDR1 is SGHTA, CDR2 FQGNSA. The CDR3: CASSLVTGV.

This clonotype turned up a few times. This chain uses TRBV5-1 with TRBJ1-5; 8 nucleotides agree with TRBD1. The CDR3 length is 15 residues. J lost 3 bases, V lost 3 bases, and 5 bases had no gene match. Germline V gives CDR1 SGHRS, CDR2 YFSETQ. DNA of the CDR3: TGCGCCAGCAGCTCGACAGGGGACAACAATCAGCCCCAGCATTTT. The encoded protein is CASSSTGDNNQPQHF. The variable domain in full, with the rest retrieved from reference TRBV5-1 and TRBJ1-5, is KAGVTQTPRYLIKTRGQQVTLSCSPISGHRSVSWYQQTPGQGLQFLFEYFSETQRNKGNFPGRFSGRQFSNSRSEMNVSTLELGDSALYLCASSSTGDNNQPQHFGDGTRLSIL.

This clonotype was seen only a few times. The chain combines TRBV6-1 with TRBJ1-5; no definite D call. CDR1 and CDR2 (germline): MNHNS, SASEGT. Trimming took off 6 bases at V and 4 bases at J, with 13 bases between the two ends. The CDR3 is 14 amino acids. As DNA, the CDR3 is TGTGCCAGCAGGAGGCCCGACCCAAATCAGCCCCAGCATTTT. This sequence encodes CASRRPDPNQPQHF.

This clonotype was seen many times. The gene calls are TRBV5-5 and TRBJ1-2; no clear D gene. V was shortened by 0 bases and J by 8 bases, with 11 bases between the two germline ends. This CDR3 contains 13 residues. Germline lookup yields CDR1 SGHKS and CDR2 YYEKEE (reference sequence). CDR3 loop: CASSLAIGGGYTF. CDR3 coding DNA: TGTGCCAGCAGCTTGGCCATTGGAGGGGGCTACACCTTC.

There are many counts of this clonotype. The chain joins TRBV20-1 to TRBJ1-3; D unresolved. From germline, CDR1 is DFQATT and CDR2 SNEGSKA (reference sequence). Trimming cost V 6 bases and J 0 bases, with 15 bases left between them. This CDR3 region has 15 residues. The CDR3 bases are TGCAGTGCAACAATCGACACCTACTCTGGAAACACCATATATTTT. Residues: CSATIDTYSGNTIYF.

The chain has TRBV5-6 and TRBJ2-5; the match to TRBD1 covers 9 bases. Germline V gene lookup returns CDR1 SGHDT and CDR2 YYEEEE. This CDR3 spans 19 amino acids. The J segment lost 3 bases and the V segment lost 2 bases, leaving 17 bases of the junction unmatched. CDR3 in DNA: TGTGCCAGCAGCTTAGTCGCATCGACAGGGGGATACTTAAAAGAGACCCAGTACTTC. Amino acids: CASSLVASTGGYLKETQYF.

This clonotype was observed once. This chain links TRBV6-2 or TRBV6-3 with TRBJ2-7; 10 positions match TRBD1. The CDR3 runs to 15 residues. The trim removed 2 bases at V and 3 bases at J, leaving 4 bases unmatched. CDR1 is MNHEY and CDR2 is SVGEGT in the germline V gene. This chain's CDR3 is CASSYATGGIYEQYF. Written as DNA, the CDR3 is TGTGCCAGCAGTTACGCGACAGGGGGCATCTACGAGCAGTACTTC.